The entry below describes one TCR beta chain. Its antigen is as yet unknown. The data stem from a study of T cell repertoires in cytomegalovirus infection. Germline V CDR1 and CDR2: SGHDN, FVKESK. The germline V and J ends were trimmed by 0 bases and 5 bases, with 14 bases remaining between them. The CDR3 covers 17 residues. From the reads, TCRdb called clonotypes with MiXCR, one entry per CDR3 protein. The repertoire includes 200,000 to 250,000 distinct CDR3 sequences, roughly 34% of them detected once, and approximately 60% sits in the top ten. The rearrangement uses TRBV14 and TRBJ1-6; D possibly corresponds to TRBD1 (5 bases). The sample consisted of CD8+ T cells from cultured PBMCs, taken from culture after CMV antigen stimulation. This TCR was sampled from a human donor in good health (CMV status not recorded). Some clones in this sample may be carry-over from other donors' samples. CDR3 in DNA: TGTGCCAGCAGCCAAGATCTGGGTCCGACAGATAATTCACCCCTCCACTTT. Protein sequence: CASSQDLGPTDNSPLHF.